The rows below give T cell receptor beta chains drawn from one sample of a study of shared clonotypes between healthy human individuals. Method: immunoSEQ multiplex PCR; TCRdb's copy keeps in-frame clones and lacks some. The top ten clones hold about 0.13% of a sample with some 2 million clones, roughly 94% of them seen once. The specimen was naive CD4+ T cells sorted from blood. The receptors stem from a man younger than 35 in good health. Each CDR3 is given with its conserved first and last residue. The order of the fields is clone size, CDR3 length, J gene, D gene, V gene, CDR3 DNA, CDR3 protein. A D gene is named only where the DNA matches it firmly. Rows give clone size only sometimes, using once, few, many, or a class for an expanded clone.

>.|12|TRBJ1-6|TRBD1|TRBV6-6
TGTGCCAGCAGAACAGGGGACTCACCCCTCCACTTT
CASRTGDSPLHF
>.|18|TRBJ2-6|TRBD1|TRBV5-4
TGTGCCAGCCACACAAAAACGACAGGGGGCTCTGGGGCCAACGTCCTGACTTTC
CASHTKTTGGSGANVLTF
>.|13|TRBJ1-1|.|TRBV2
TGTGCCAGCAGTGAAGAGCGGCGCACTGAAGCTTTCTTT
CASSEERRTEAFF
>.|17|TRBJ2-1|TRBD1|TRBV7-2
TGTGCCAGCAGCTTATTCCAAGGACAGGGGTCCTACAATGAGCAGTTCTTC
CASSLFQGQGSYNEQFF
>.|12|TRBJ2-2|.|TRBV6-5
TGTGCCAGCAGTCGCAGAGGGGGGGAGCTGTTTTTT
CASSRRGGELFF
>few|14|TRBJ2-2|.|TRBV2
TGTGCCAGCAGGGGCAGGGTGAACACCGGGGAGCTGTTTTTT
CASRGRVNTGELFF
>.|14|TRBJ1-3|.|TRBV11-2
TGTGCCAGCAGCTTTCAGGGCTCTGGAAACACCATATATTTT
CASSFQGSGNTIYF
>.|14|TRBJ2-7|.|TRBV18
TGTGCCAGCTCACCAGGGACTGAGACCTACGAGCAGTACTTC
CASSPGTETYEQYF
>.|14|TRBJ2-7|.|TRBV30
TGTGCCTGGAGCCGGGGCGGGATCCTCTACGAGCAGTACTTC
CAWSRGGILYEQYF
>.|17|TRBJ1-6|.|TRBV9
TGTGCCAGCAGCGTAGGTCCCAGTAGCTCCTATAATTCACCCCTCCACTTT
CASSVGPSSSYNSPLHF
>once|13|TRBJ1-2|.|TRBV28
TGTGCCAGCATGCTACAGAATAACTATGGCTACACCTTC
CASMLQNNYGYTF
>.|14|TRBJ2-7|.|TRBV4-3
TGCGCCAGCAGCCAAGATGCCCGGGGCCTCGAGCAGTACTTC
CASSQDARGLEQYF
>.|15|TRBJ1-6|TRBD1|TRBV2
TGTGCCAGCAGAGCTCAACGGACAGGGAATTCACCCCTCCACTTT
CASRAQRTGNSPLHF
>.|13|TRBJ2-1|.|TRBV7-8
TGTGCCAGCAGCTTAGATCCTCTTAATGAGCAGTTCTTC
CASSLDPLNEQFF
>.|19|TRBJ2-7|TRBD2|TRBV7-2
TGTGCCAGCAGCTCAGACCCTCTTAGCGGGAGGGCTAGCTCCTACGAGCAGTACTTC
CASSSDPLSGRASSYEQYF
>.|13|TRBJ2-3|TRBD2|TRBV27
TGTGCCAGCAGTACCCGACTAGCGGATACGCAGTATTTT
CASSTRLADTQYF
>.|18|TRBJ2-3|TRBD1|TRBV30
TGTGCCTGGAGTGTGGGGACAGGTCCCCCAACGCGCACAGATACGCAGTATTTT
CAWSVGTGPPTRTDTQYF
>.|12|TRBJ2-5|TRBD2|TRBV30
TGTGCCTGGAGTGTACGGGGGGGCCCCCAGTACTTC
CAWSVRGGPQYF
>.|16|TRBJ2-5|.|TRBV6-6
TGTGCCAGCAGTCAACCCCGGACAGACACCCAAGAGACCCAGTACTTC
CASSQPRTDTQETQYF
>.|16|TRBJ2-1|.|TRBV28
TGTGCCAGCAGTTTCTCCCCAGAGAGCTCCTACAATGAGCAGTTCTTC
CASSFSPESSYNEQFF
>.|14|TRBJ2-1|TRBD2|TRBV9
TGTGCCAGCAGCGTAGTGGGACTAGCAGATGAGCAGTTCTTC
CASSVVGLADEQFF
>once|14|TRBJ2-7|TRBD1|TRBV5-6
TGTGCCAGCAGCTGGGGACAGGGTCCCTACGAGCAGTACTTC
CASSWGQGPYEQYF
>.|16|TRBJ2-7|.|TRBV7-9
TGTGCCAGCAGCAAAACGGACCCCGGCACGCTCCACGAGCAGTACTTC
CASSKTDPGTLHEQYF
>.|11|TRBJ2-7|.|TRBV29-1
TGCAGCGTTGCAGGTATCTACGAGCAGTACTTC
CSVAGIYEQYF
>.|13|TRBJ1-2|.|TRBV9
TGTGCCAGCAGCGCTGGGGTAAACTATGGCTACACCTTC
CASSAGVNYGYTF
>.|14|TRBJ2-7|TRBD2|TRBV6-5
TGTGCCAGCAGTTACTGGGGGGGGGAGGGCGAGCAGTACTTC
CASSYWGGEGEQYF
>.|13|TRBJ1-1|.|TRBV7-9
TGTGCCAGCGGGACGTCAATGAACACTGAAGCTTTCTTT
CASGTSMNTEAFF
>once|13|TRBJ1-1|.|TRBV6-4
TGTGCCAGCAGAACTGGGTATGACACTGAAGCTTTCTTT
CASRTGYDTEAFF
>.|14|TRBJ2-1|.|TRBV4-1
TGCGCCAGCAGCCAAGAGACACGCTACAATGAGCAGTTCTTC
CASSQETRYNEQFF
>.|17|TRBJ1-2|.|TRBV5-1
TGCGCCAGCAGCTTGGGTCAGACCTCTCCCTTACTCTATGGCTACACCTTC
CASSLGQTSPLLYGYTF
>.|14|TRBJ1-2|TRBD1|TRBV5-3
TGTGCCAGAAGACCTTTGGGACAGAACTATGGCTACACCTTC
CARRPLGQNYGYTF
>.|13|TRBJ2-1|.|TRBV5-4
TGTGCCAGCAGCTCCCTGGCGTACAATGAGCAGTTCTTC
CASSSLAYNEQFF
>.|17|TRBJ1-1|.|TRBV27
TGTGCCAGCAGTTTATTCCCGCCGGTGACAGTGAACACTGAAGCTTTCTTT
CASSLFPPVTVNTEAFF
>many|15|TRBJ1-4|.|TRBV4-1
TGCGCCAGCAGCCAACTCGGCCTGGCTAATGAAAAACTGTTTTTT
CASSQLGLANEKLFF
>.|14|TRBJ2-7|.|TRBV5-1
TGCGCCAGCAGCTTGGGATTAGAATACTACGAGCAGTACTTC
CASSLGLEYYEQYF
>.|19|TRBJ2-3|.|TRBV18
TGTGCCAGCTCACCACAACAATTGAGAAGGGAGCCGTGGGCAGATACGCAGTATTTT
CASSPQQLRREPWADTQYF
>.|14|TRBJ1-5|.|TRBV5-1
TGCGCCAGCAGCTTGGGAGGGGGAGGTCAGCCCCAGCATTTT
CASSLGGGGQPQHF
>.|12|TRBJ2-1|.|TRBV28
TGTGCCAGCAGTAAGTGGGATAATGAGCAGTTCTTC
CASSKWDNEQFF
>.|16|TRBJ2-7|TRBD2|TRBV7-2
TGTGCCAGCAGCTCGCCGCTGGGCGGGAGTCTCTACGAGCAGTACTTC
CASSSPLGGSLYEQYF
>few|15|TRBJ1-5|.|TRBV5-5
TGTGCCAGCAGCCGCTTCCCGCGGGACCTGGAGCCCCAGCATTTT
CASSRFPRDLEPQHF
>.|13|TRBJ1-5|.|TRBV7-2
TGTGCCAGCAGCTTAGTGTCCGAGTTGCCCCAGCATTTT
CASSLVSELPQHF
>.|13|TRBJ1-2|.|TRBV6-5
TGTGCCAGCAGTTCCGCCGAAGGGAAGGGCTACACCTTC
CASSSAEGKGYTF
>once|11|TRBJ1-1|.|TRBV6-5
TGTGCCAGCAGCCGCCAGGACAAAGCTTTCTTT
CASSRQDKAFF
>.|11|TRBJ2-5|.|TRBV7-2
TGTGCCAGCAGCCCGCAGGAGACCCAGTACTTC
CASSPQETQYF
>once|13|TRBJ2-6|.|TRBV15
TGTGCCACCAGCAGCGATTTGACAGCTGTCCTGACTTTC
CATSSDLTAVLTF